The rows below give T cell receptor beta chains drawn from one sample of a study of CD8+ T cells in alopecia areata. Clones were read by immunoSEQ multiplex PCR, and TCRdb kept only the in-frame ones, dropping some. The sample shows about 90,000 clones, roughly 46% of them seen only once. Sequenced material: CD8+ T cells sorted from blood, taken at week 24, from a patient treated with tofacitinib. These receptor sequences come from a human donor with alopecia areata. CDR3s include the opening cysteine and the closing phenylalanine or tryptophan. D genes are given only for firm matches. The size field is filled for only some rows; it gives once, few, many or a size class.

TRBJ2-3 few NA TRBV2 CASYLGTSSTDTQYF TGTGCCAGTTACCTAGGGACGTCTAGCACAGATACGCAGTATTTT
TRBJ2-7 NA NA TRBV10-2 CASSDREEQYF TGCGCCAGCAGTGATCGGGAGGAGCAGTACTTC
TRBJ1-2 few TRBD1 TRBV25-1 CASSEEGGLYGYTF TGTGCCAGCAGTGAAGAAGGGGGCCTCTATGGCTACACCTTC
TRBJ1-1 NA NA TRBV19 CASRYGTEAFF TGTGCCAGTAGATACGGCACTGAAGCTTTCTTT
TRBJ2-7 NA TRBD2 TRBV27 CASSRPRAGAHEQYF TGTGCCAGCAGCCGACCTCGAGCGGGAGCCCACGAGCAGTACTTC
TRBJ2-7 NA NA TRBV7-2 CASRTGYEQYF TGTGCCAGCAGGACGGGTTACGAGCAGTACTTC
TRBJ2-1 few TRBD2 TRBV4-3 CASSQVPIAGTVRYEQFF TGCGCCAGCAGCCAAGTCCCGATAGCGGGTACCGTTAGGTATGAGCAGTTCTTC
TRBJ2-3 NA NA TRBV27 CASRDSSTDTQYF TGTGCCAGCCGTGACAGCAGCACAGATACGCAGTATTTT
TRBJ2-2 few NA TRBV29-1 CSVEAVDTGELFF TGCAGCGTCGAGGCGGTGGACACCGGGGAGCTGTTTTTT
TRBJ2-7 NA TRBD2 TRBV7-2 CASSSGLAGFEQYF TGTGCCAGCAGCTCGGGACTAGCGGGATTCGAGCAGTACTTC
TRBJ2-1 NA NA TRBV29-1 CSFYYGSFYNEQFF TGCAGCTTCTACTACGGGAGTTTCTACAATGAGCAGTTCTTC
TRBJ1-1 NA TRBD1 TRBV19 CASFPDRDREIGAFF TGTGCCAGTTTCCCAGACCGGGACAGGGAGATCGGAGCTTTCTTT
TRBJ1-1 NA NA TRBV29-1 CSVEKRGTNTEAFF TGCAGCGTTGAAAAGCGGGGGACGAACACTGAAGCTTTCTTT
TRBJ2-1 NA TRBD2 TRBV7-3 CASSSGTSGRAGEQFF TGTGCCAGCAGCTCCGGGACTAGCGGGAGGGCCGGAGAGCAGTTCTTC
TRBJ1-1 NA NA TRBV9 CASSAGHQNTEAFF TGTGCCAGCAGCGCGGGACACCAGAACACTGAAGCTTTCTTT
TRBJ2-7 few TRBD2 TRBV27 CASKPRLAGDYEQYF TGTGCCAGCAAACCCAGACTAGCGGGAGATTACGAGCAGTACTTC
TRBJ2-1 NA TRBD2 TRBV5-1 CASSLIWGLTSGSGNEQFF TGCGCCAGCAGCTTGATCTGGGGTCTAACTAGCGGGAGTGGTAATGAGCAGTTCTTC
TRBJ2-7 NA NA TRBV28 CPKTGTVHEQYF TGTCCGAAGACGGGCACAGTTCACGAGCAGTACTTC
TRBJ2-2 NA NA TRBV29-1 CSVEARAGELFF TGCAGCGTTGAGGCTAGGGCCGGGGAGCTGTTTTTT
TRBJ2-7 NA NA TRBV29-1 CSVEARDYEQYF TGCAGCGTTGAGGCCAGGGATTACGAGCAGTACTTC
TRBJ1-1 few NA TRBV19 CASSNSPNTEAFF TGTGCCAGTAGTAACAGTCCGAACACTGAAGCTTTCTTT
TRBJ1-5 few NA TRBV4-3 CASRRTGNQPQHF TGCGCCAGCAGGCGTACAGGGAACCAGCCCCAGCATTTT
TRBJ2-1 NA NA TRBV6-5 CASSYSGGDREQFF TGTGCCAGCAGTTACTCGGGAGGGGACAGGGAGCAGTTCTTC
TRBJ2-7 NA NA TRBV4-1 CASSQETGRHEQYF TGCGCCAGCAGCCAAGAGACAGGGAGGCACGAGCAGTACTTC
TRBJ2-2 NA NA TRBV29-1 CSALWHTGELFF TGCAGCGCCTTATGGCACACCGGGGAGCTGTTTTTT
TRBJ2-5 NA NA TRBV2 CASSVLAGRTQYF TGTGCCAGCAGTGTACTGGCAGGGCGGACCCAGTACTTC
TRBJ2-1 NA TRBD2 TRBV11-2 CASSSPLAVQYNEQFF TGTGCCAGCAGCTCCCCCCTAGCGGTGCAGTACAATGAGCAGTTCTTC
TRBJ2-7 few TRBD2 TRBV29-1 CSVERLADSYEQYF TGCAGCGTTGAACGACTAGCCGACTCCTACGAGCAGTACTTC
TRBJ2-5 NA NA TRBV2 CASSEWRGQETQYF TGTGCCAGCAGTGAGTGGAGGGGCCAAGAGACCCAGTACTTC
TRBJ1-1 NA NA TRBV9 CASSDGRSEAFF TGTGCCAGCAGCGATGGACGGAGTGAAGCTTTCTTT
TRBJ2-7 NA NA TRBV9 CASSVSGGQTYEQYF TGTGCCAGCAGCGTGAGCGGGGGACAGACCTACGAGCAGTACTTC
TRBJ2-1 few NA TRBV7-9 CASSHDSARREQFF TGTGCCAGCAGCCACGACTCCGCTCGTAGGGAGCAGTTCTTC
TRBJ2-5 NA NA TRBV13 CASGIIGQETQYF TGTGCCAGCGGAATTATTGGGCAAGAGACCCAGTACTTC
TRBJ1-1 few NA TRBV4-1 CASSQGGRDGRNTEAFF TGCGCCAGCAGCCAAGGAGGTAGGGACGGGCGGAACACTGAAGCTTTCTTT
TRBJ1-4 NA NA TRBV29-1 CSAGTATIGEKLFF TGCAGCGCCGGGACGGCGACTATCGGGGAAAAACTGTTTTTT
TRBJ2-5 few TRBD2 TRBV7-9 CASLKSGRGQETQYF TGTGCCAGCCTAAAAAGCGGGAGAGGGCAAGAGACCCAGTACTTC
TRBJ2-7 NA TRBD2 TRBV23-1 CASSPGTSALEQYF TGCGCCAGCAGTCCCGGGACTAGCGCTCTGGAGCAGTACTTC
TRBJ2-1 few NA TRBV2 CASSERVGGIVDNEQFF TGTGCCAGCAGTGAAAGAGTGGGGGGCATTGTGGACAATGAGCAGTTCTTC
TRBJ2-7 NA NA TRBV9 CASSVAPLREQYF TGTGCCAGCAGCGTAGCTCCCCTACGTGAGCAGTACTTC
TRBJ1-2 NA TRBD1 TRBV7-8 CASSLGAGGVAYGYTF TGTGCCAGCAGCTTAGGGGCAGGGGGAGTTGCCTATGGCTACACCTTC
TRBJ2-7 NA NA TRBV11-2 CASSLAAGPSYEQYF TGTGCCAGCAGCTTAGCGGCTGGCCCCTCCTACGAGCAGTACTTC
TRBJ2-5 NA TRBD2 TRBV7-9 CASSLVLAGTGETQYF TGTGCCAGCAGCTTAGTCCTAGCGGGAACCGGGGAGACCCAGTACTTC
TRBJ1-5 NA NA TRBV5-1 CASSLWSNQPQHF TGCGCCAGCAGCTTATGGAGCAATCAGCCCCAGCATTTT
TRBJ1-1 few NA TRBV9 CASSAPGGAEAFF TGTGCCAGCAGCGCCCCCGGGGGGGCTGAAGCTTTCTTT
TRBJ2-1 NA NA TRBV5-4 CASSFQGGYNEQFF TGTGCCAGCAGCTTTCAGGGGGGATACAATGAGCAGTTCTTC
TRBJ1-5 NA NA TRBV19 CASSIDRQSQHF TGTGCCAGTAGTATAGACCGACAATCCCAGCATTTT
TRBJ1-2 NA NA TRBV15 CATSGHLEGENYGYTF TGTGCCACCAGCGGACATCTTGAAGGGGAGAACTATGGCTACACCTTC
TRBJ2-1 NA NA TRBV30 CAWSEGIKNEQFF TGTGCCTGGAGTGAGGGGATTAAGAATGAGCAGTTCTTC
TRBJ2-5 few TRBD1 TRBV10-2 CASRYDRGIEETQYF TGCGCCAGCAGATATGACAGGGGGATTGAAGAGACCCAGTACTTC
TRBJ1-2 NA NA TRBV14 CASSPRGEATTYGYTF TGTGCCAGCAGCCCCCGGGGGGAGGCGACGACCTATGGCTACACCTTC
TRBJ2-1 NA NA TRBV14 CASSPIPDSMEIKADNEQFF TGTGCCAGCAGCCCGATCCCGGACTCGATGGAGATAAAGGCCGACAATGAGCAGTTCTTC
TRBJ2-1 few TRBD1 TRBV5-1 CASSAGQGDNEQFF TGCGCCAGCAGCGCGGGACAGGGGGACAATGAGCAGTTCTTC
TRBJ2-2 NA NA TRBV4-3 CASSQGTGWGTGELFF TGCGCCAGCAGCCAGGGGACCGGTTGGGGCACCGGGGAGCTGTTTTTT
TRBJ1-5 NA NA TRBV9 CASSVGTGNQPQHF TGTGCCAGCAGCGTAGGTACAGGAAATCAGCCCCAGCATTTT